The 10 T cell receptor beta chains presented below share a single source sample, sequenced in a study of blood T cell repertoires in COVID-19. Repertoires were generated with immunoSEQ multiplex PCR, while TCRdb's copy carries only in-frame clones and drops some. Among 150,000 to 200,000 clones listed, roughly 76% were seen once. The sample consisted of peripheral blood. The receptors come from a woman aged 45-60 years with active or convalescent COVID-19.

The CDR3 nucleotides read TGTGCCAGCAGTCGGACAGGGGCGAACACCGGGGAGCTGTTTTTT. It specifies CASSRTGANTGELFF. J is TRBJ2-2 and V is TRBV28; 9 bases match TRBD1. This CDR3 has 15 amino acids. Germline V lookup: CDR1 MDHEN, CDR2 SYDVKM. The ends lost 5 bases at V and 0 bases at J; junction bases unmatched: 1.

The chain recombines TRBV7-8 with TRBJ1-2; the D gene is possibly TRBD1 (5 bases). Between the trimmed V and J ends, which lost 1 base and 4 bases, there was a span of 16 bases. Germline-derived CDR1 and CDR2 are SGHVS and FQNEAQ. The CDR3 is 16 amino acids. The CDR3 DNA reads TGTGCCAGCAGCTTAGATCTCAGGGACTTTGGCTATGGCTACACCTTC. Its translation is CASSLDLRDFGYGYTF.

This clone has just a few counts. This chain connects TRBV5-6 to TRBJ2-5, with 16 bases aligning to TRBD2. This CDR3 contains 17 residues. Germline CDR1 reads SGHDT; CDR2 reads YYEEEE. V lost 0 bases, J lost 5 bases, and 4 bases stayed unmatched. The CDR3 reads CASSLVGTSGGAETQYF. In DNA form, the CDR3 reads TGTGCCAGCAGCTTGGTCGGGACTAGCGGGGGGGCCGAGACCCAGTACTTC.

The table lists this clone with a few counts. Here the CDR3 DNA reads TGCGCCAGCAGCAGAGGATTCGTCAACACTGAAGCTTTCTTT. This translates into CASSRGFVNTEAFF. This chain joins TRBV4-3 and TRBJ1-1; no clear D. The V end lost 5 bases, the J end lost 2 bases, and 12 bases lay between the germline ends. CDR3 size: 14 residues. Germline CDR1 is LGHNA and CDR2 is YSLEER.

This chain links TRBV7-8 with TRBJ2-7; 11 bases fit TRBD2. Trimming took 1 base from V and 2 from J; bases not matched to a gene: 1. In germline, CDR1 is SGHVS, CDR2 FQNEAQ. This CDR3 has 15 residues. CDR3 sequence reads: CASSLGLAGTYEQYF. The CDR3 DNA follows: TGTGCCAGCAGCTTAGGACTAGCGGGGACCTACGAGCAGTACTTC.

Comments on this clone: One junction end disagrees with the germline gene, perhaps due to a read error. The chain has TRBV19 and TRBJ2-7, with D perhaps matching TRBD1 (6 bases). Germline-derived CDR1 and CDR2 are LNHDA and SQIVND (reference sequence). This CDR3 spans 12 amino acids. The CDR3 DNA reads TGTGCCAGTAGTCCCTCAGGACAGATATTTTCCTTC. This gives the protein CASSPSGQIFSF.

The gene calls are TRBV19 and TRBJ1-6; D is unclear. The germline V gene has CDR1 LNHDA and CDR2 SQIVND (reference sequence). Trimming took off 5 bases at V and 7 bases at J, with 9 bases between the two ends. The CDR3 is 13 residues long. The CDR3 DNA sequence: TGTGCCAGTAGTGAACGGGGAAATTCACCCCTCCACTTT. It is translated as CASSERGNSPLHF.

The V and J genes are TRBV7-2 and TRBJ2-5; D is possibly TRBD1 (6 bases). This CDR3 has 16 residues. The germline gives CDR1 SGHTA, CDR2 FQGNSA. V was clipped by 2 bases and J by 2 bases, with 15 bases between them. CDR3 sequence: CASSLMLGTSQETQYF. DNA of the CDR3: TGTGCCAGCAGCTTAATGTTAGGGACATCACAAGAGACCCAGTACTTC.

Worth noting for this clone: A single base separates this from a much larger clone, so it may be a read error. Other DNA sequences in this sample translate to the same CDR3. The chain joins TRBV7-2 to TRBJ2-3; D unresolved. In germline, CDR1 is SGHTA, CDR2 FQGNSA. This CDR3 has 12 amino acids. V shed 5 bases and J shed 0 bases, with 3 bases lying between them. This CDR3 is CASSPSTDTQYF. The CDR3 region has the DNA TGTGCCAGCAGCCCAAGCACAGATACGCAGTATTTT.

This chain joins TRBV10-2 and TRBJ2-7; 8 positions match TRBD1. V dropped 7 bases and J dropped 7; count of bases not matched to a gene: 6. The V gene's germline CDR1 is WSHSY and CDR2 SAAADI. The CDR3 is 12 amino acids. The CDR3 protein is CASKAGGWEQYF. CDR3 DNA: TGCGCCAGCAAGGCAGGGGGCTGGGAGCAGTACTTC.